This T cell receptor (beta chain) stems from a study of shared clonotypes between healthy human individuals (dated by TCRdb to the early 2020s). With respect to the entire study: A few men and a couple of women, aged 18 to 49 years, made up the cohort. To increase sequencing depth and limit assay-specific biases, TCR repertoire library preparation and sequencing were carried out by different laboratories using diverse techniques. To estimate repertoire size and how much clonotype sharing occurs between individuals, the study deeply sequenced the blood TCR repertoires of roughly 5 healthy adults. For each donor, CD4 naive and CD4 memory were each given three plates, CD8 naive was given two plates, and CD8 memory was given one plate. Between about 0.85 and 8.9 billion PBMCs per donor were obtained by leukapheresis.

Concerning this clone itself: Its recognized antigen is unknown. Per-base quality was not reported, and no clone a single base away is much larger than it.

Per the germline V gene, SGHDN is the CDR1 and FVKESK is the CDR2. Trimming at the junction amounts to 5 bases on V and 5 bases on J, and the germline ends lie 15 bases apart. Taken from cysteine to phenylalanine, the CDR3 has 14 residues. Only CDR3 DNA is held: 42 bases, read in frame from base 1. The donors were healthy, HIV-negative adults who had no recently reported acute infections or vaccinations. All donors were Caucasian adults living in Nashville, Tennessee, USA. Magnetic negative selection was used to enrich CD4+ T cells, after which naive cells were positively selected on CD45RA and the negative fraction became the memory subset. Blood was obtained by leukapheresis, after which PBMCs were separated by Ficoll-Histopaque density gradient centrifugation and cryopreserved in liquid nitrogen vapor phase. Analytical flow cytometry was used to check the purity and quantity of each magnetically sorted T cell population. Genomic DNA was isolated from each sorted fraction and quantified by UV absorbance on a Nanodrop 2000c.

The research as a whole found: Compared with non-shared clonotypes, the clonotypes found in all four sorted-subset donors had higher generation probabilities. Roughly 5.2% of naive CD4, 3.5% of naive CD8, approximately 2% of memory CD4, and about 0.4% of memory CD8 clonotypes were shared across several donors. Only blood was sampled, and tissue TCR repertoires likely differ from those in blood. Based on pairwise subsampling, the degree of clonotype sharing among donors was expected to be affected by sequencing depth. Rarefaction of sorted-subset datasets indicated incomplete sequencing despite the large sequencing depth. The small number of donors limited the genetic and exposure-history diversity represented. Estimated clonotype richness was generally larger for naive than for memory subsets.

Using the deep immunoSEQ assay, TCR CDR3 regions were amplified from genomic DNA by multiplex PCR. Extracted genomic DNA from each cell subset was distributed evenly across all wells of several immunoSEQ 96-well plates, and each plate was treated as a replicate. For sorted subsets, 150 to 250 ng of genomic DNA, equivalent to 30,000 or so T cell genomes, went into each replicate PCR. The purified libraries were quantified using a Qubit 3.0 fluorometer, sized with a Bioanalyzer 2100, and then quantified again using the KAPA Library Quantification kit. Every immunoSEQ 96-well plate was sequenced on a separate single-read 150-cycle Illumina NextSeq 550 flow cell. The study's own analysis went as follows. Because the immunoSEQ output included only junctional sequences and no quality scores, the filtering could not be the same as the filtering used for full-length reads. To assign V/J genes and CDR3, sequences were annotated against IMGT germline references using PyIR, a Python wrapper for IgBLAST v1.9. Reads were filtered out if the reads had weak V/J assignments (E-value above 1e-6), no CDR3, stop codons, out-of-frame junctions, or ambiguous translated residues. A V3J clonotype was defined by an identical inferred V gene, J gene, and CDR3 amino acid sequence. Percentage overlap between repertoires was calculated by dividing the number of shared unique clonotypes by the size of the smaller repertoire. Three approaches were used to assess repertoire richness: RTK rarefaction, the Chao1 estimator, and Recon v2.1 estimates of unobserved clonotypes. Generation probabilities were computed with OLGA for all TCRbeta clonotypes obtained by the gDNA method from several donors. The table was pulled from immuneACCESS by TCRdb, which kept in-frame rearrangements only. Such tables lose some clones; where checked, under half of the loss comes from unresolved V genes, and the rest has no known cause. V, J and clone size are taken as reported in that table, and D and trimming were inferred from the DNA itself. Here the sample has 2,500,000 or so clones; roughly nine tenths occur a single time. The ten largest make up over 0.12% of the sample.

The chain is encoded by TRBV14 joined to TRBJ1-1; TRBD1 is a weak D gene call, 5 bases matching. The receptor's source is a man aged 18 to 29 in good health. Sequencing was performed on naive CD4+ T cells sorted from blood. The intended sense of this specimen's cell subset or site label: CD45RA+ positively selected. CDR3 region: CASSSLFRDTEAFF. In nucleotides, the sequence is TGTGCCAGCAGCTCCCTCTTCAGGGATACTGAAGCTTTCTTT.